The 17 T cell receptor beta chains in this list originate from one sample, sequenced in a study of cytomegalovirus exposure and HLA in healthy donors (TCRdb year 2017). Libraries came from the immunoSEQ multiplex PCR assay. Drawn from immuneACCESS, this table holds only the in-frame rearrangements with V and J called that TCRdb kept. Clones are partly lost; checked studies trace under half to an unresolved V gene and leave the rest unexplained. The sample includes under 300,000 clones, with roughly 85% observed a single time. Roughly 1% of the sample goes to the ten largest clones. Material for sequencing was PBMCs. These receptors all stem from a woman younger than 30 in good health and CMV-seronegative.

The chain carries TRBV28 and TRBJ1-5; D remains ambiguous. The CDR3 contains 16 residues. The V end lost 3 bases, the J end lost 6 bases, and 18 bases lay between the germline ends. Germline CDR1 and CDR2: MDHEN and SYDVKM. CDR3 sequence reads: CASSFYGVSGIQPQHF. In DNA form, the CDR3 reads TGTGCCAGCAGTTTCTACGGGGTGTCGGGTATTCAGCCCCAGCATTTT.

J is TRBJ2-7 and V is TRBV10-3; D gene uncertain. V was trimmed by 4 bases and J by 5 bases, leaving 15 bases between them. Germline V gene data show CDR1 as ENHRY and CDR2 as SYGVKD. The CDR3 extends over 14 amino acids. CDR3 amino acids: CAISGGREEDEQYF. CDR3 DNA: TGTGCCATCAGTGGAGGCCGCGAGGAAGACGAGCAGTACTTC.

This clone was picked up one time. The genes are TRBV19 and TRBJ2-1; 10 bases map to TRBD1. Germline CDR1 and CDR2: LNHDA and SQIVND (reference sequence). V shed 7 bases and J 4 bases; nucleotides not matched to a gene: 7. This CDR3 has 15 amino acids. In DNA, the CDR3 is TGTGCCAGTAAAGCGGACAGGGGGGAATACAATGAGCAGTTCTTC. This codes for CASKADRGEYNEQFF. Drawing the rest from reference TRBV19 and TRBJ2-1, the complete variable domain is DGGITQSPKYLFRKEGQNVTLSCEQNLNHDAMYWYRQDPGQGLRLIYYSQIVNDFQKGDIAEGYSVSREKKESFPLTVTSAQKNPTAFYLCASKADRGEYNEQFFGPGTRLTVL.

The J gene is TRBJ2-7, the V gene TRBV4-3, with 11 bases identical to TRBD2. The CDR3 runs to 15 residues. Germline V CDR1 and CDR2: LGHNA, YSLEER. V shed 6 bases and J 1 base; nucleotides not matched to a gene: 5. CDR3 sequence: CASRKRLAGSYEQYF. DNA of the CDR3: TGCGCCAGCAGAAAACGACTAGCGGGGTCCTACGAGCAGTACTTC.

This chain uses TRBV28 with TRBJ1-3, with no clear D. Trimming took off 3 bases at V and 0 bases at J, with 15 bases between the two ends. Per germline, CDR1 MDHEN and CDR2 SYDVKM. This CDR3 has 17 residues. CDR3 sequence reads: CASSFPLHSFSGNTIYF. CDR3 sequence (DNA): TGTGCCAGCAGTTTCCCCCTTCACAGTTTCTCTGGAAACACCATATATTTT.

This chain uses TRBV6-1 with TRBJ2-3; 11 bases agree with TRBD1. The CDR3 has 15 residues. J gave up 7 bases and V 5 bases, and 8 bases lay outside the gene matches. The germline V gene encodes CDR1 MNHNS and CDR2 SASEGT. In DNA form, the CDR3 reads TGTGCCAGCAGTTCTTGGGACAGGGGGGGGAATACGCAGTATTTT. It is translated as CASSSWDRGGNTQYF.

The V call is TRBV7-6, the J call TRBJ1-4; 8 nucleotides agree with TRBD1. The CDR3 has 14 amino acids. Germline V gene sequence: CDR1 SGHVS, CDR2 FNYEAQ. Trimming removed 6 bases from V and 8 bases from J; junction bases left unmatched: 8. The CDR3 here is CASRAQGAGEKLFF. The CDR3 bases are TGTGCCAGCAGGGCTCAGGGGGCGGGGGAAAAACTGTTTTTT.

This chain links TRBV29-1 with TRBJ2-3, with D tentatively TRBD1 (6 bases). Trimming pared 3 bases from V and 2 bases from J, leaving 9 bases between. The CDR3 loop spans 13 amino acids. CDR1 SQVTM and CDR2 ANQGSEA come from the germline V gene. The CDR3 DNA reads as TGCAGCGTTGATCGGGACAACACAGATACGCAGTATTTT. Residues: CSVDRDNTDTQYF.

The chain recombines TRBV4-3 with TRBJ2-7; 8 bases map to TRBD2. Germline V gives CDR1 LGHNA, CDR2 YSLEER. The CDR3 covers 15 residues. J gave up 4 bases and V 0 bases, and 5 bases lay outside the gene matches. The CDR3 region has the DNA TGCGCCAGCAGCCAAGATCGAGTAGCGGGATACGAGCAGTACTTC. It encodes CASSQDRVAGYEQYF.

This clone was picked up a small number of times. The rearrangement uses TRBV5-1 and TRBJ2-5, with D tentatively TRBD1 (5 bases). Trimming removed 3 bases at V and 0 bases at J, with 12 bases between. Per germline, CDR1 SGHRS and CDR2 YFSETQ. The CDR3 contains 15 residues. The CDR3 DNA sequence: TGCGCCAGCAGCTCCACAGGTTGGGACCAAGAGACCCAGTACTTC. Residues: CASSSTGWDQETQYF.

The rearrangement links TRBV5-6 to TRBJ2-1, with unresolved D. The CDR3 covers 17 residues. The V gene lost 0 bases and the J gene lost 3 bases, with 16 bases spanning the gap. Germline V gene sequence: CDR1 SGHDT, CDR2 YYEEEE. This CDR3 reads CASSLVERLEVYNEQFF. In nucleotides, the CDR3 is TGTGCCAGCAGCTTGGTAGAAAGGCTAGAGGTCTACAATGAGCAGTTCTTC.

The gene calls are TRBV10-1 and TRBJ2-7, with a possible D match to TRBD2 (5 bases). V lost 5 bases to trimming and J lost 6 bases, with 14 bases between them. Germline V lookup: CDR1 WNHNN, CDR2 SYGVQD (reference sequence). The CDR3 is 13 amino acids. The CDR3 sequence is CASSPWQEAEQYF. Here the CDR3 DNA reads TGCGCCAGCAGTCCTTGGCAGGAGGCCGAGCAGTACTTC.

A single count supports this clone. V and J are TRBV27 and TRBJ1-5; 7 positions agree with TRBD1. The CDR3 is 15 amino acids. J gave up 0 bases and V 8 bases, and 7 bases lay outside the gene matches. Per germline, CDR1 MNHEY and CDR2 SMNVEV (reference sequence). The chain's CDR3 is CASGNGQVSNQPQHF. CDR3 in DNA: TGTGCCAGCGGAAACGGACAGGTTAGCAATCAGCCCCAGCATTTT.

The chain uses TRBV5-1 and TRBJ2-5; 11 bases align to TRBD1. The CDR3 loop spans 15 amino acids. CDR1 and CDR2 (germline): SGHRS, YFSETQ. The V and J ends lost 4 bases and 4 bases, in that order; junction bases with no gene match: 6. DNA of the CDR3: TGCGCCAGCAGCCCGGACAGGGGGCCAGGAGAGACCCAGTACTTC. It codes for CASSPDRGPGETQYF.

V gene TRBV4-3 combines with J gene TRBJ2-1; D might be TRBD1 (6 bases). Between the trimmed V and J ends, which lost 1 base and 8 bases, there was a span of 15 bases. There are 15 residues in the CDR3. Germline loops: CDR1 LGHNA, CDR2 YSLEER. CDR3 in DNA: TGCGCCAGCAGCCAAGCTCTACAGGGATGGGATGAGCAGTTCTTC. This encodes CASSQALQGWDEQFF.

The rearrangement joins TRBV5-1 to TRBJ1-1, with D uncertain. Germline CDR1 SGHRS, CDR2 YFSETQ. V was trimmed by 1 base and J by 3 bases, leaving 10 bases between them. This CDR3 spans 14 amino acids. The CDR3 here is CASSLLSLDTEAFF. The CDR3 nucleotides read TGCGCCAGCAGCTTGTTGAGTCTAGACACTGAAGCTTTCTTT. The complete variable domain, with remaining parts taken from reference TRBV5-1 and TRBJ1-1, reads KAGVTQTPRYLIKTRGQQVTLSCSPISGHRSVSWYQQTPGQGLQFLFEYFSETQRNKGNFPGRFSGRQFSNSRSEMNVSTLELGDSALYLCASSLLSLDTEAFFGQGTRLTVV.

This rearrangement joins TRBV5-1 to TRBJ2-2; 9 nucleotides line up with TRBD2. Germline CDR1 and CDR2: SGHRS and YFSETQ. V was clipped by 0 bases and J by 0 bases; unmatched bases: 6. This CDR3 region has 18 residues. The CDR3 DNA sequence: TGCGCCAGCAGCTTGGAGCCGCTAGCGGGACCGAACACCGGGGAGCTGTTTTTT. Translation gives CASSLEPLAGPNTGELFF.